These 21 T cell receptor beta chains share one sample of origin, sequenced in a study of blood T cell repertoires in COVID-19. Repertoires were generated with immunoSEQ multiplex PCR, while TCRdb's copy carries only in-frame clones and drops some. The sample shows 150,000 to 200,000 clones, approximately 84% of them seen only once. The specimen sequenced was peripheral blood. These receptors all come from a woman of 80 years or more with acute or convalescent COVID-19.

The chain is built from TRBV6-5 and TRBJ2-2, with TRBD1 matching over 8 bases. V shed 6 bases, J shed 7 bases, and the junction held 7 bases outside the gene matches. Germline CDR1 is MNHEY and CDR2 is SVGAGI. This CDR3 has 14 amino acids. In DNA, the CDR3 is TGTGCCAGCAGACCGGACAGGGTGGTCGGGGAGCTGTTTTTT. Translated: CASRPDRVVGELFF.

Comments on this clone: The same CDR3 also results from other DNA sequences found in this sample. This chain connects TRBV2 to TRBJ2-3, with D possibly matching TRBD2 (5 bases). The CDR3 is 13 amino acids. CDR1 SNHLY and CDR2 FYNNEI come from the germline V gene. V dropped 4 bases and J dropped 0 bases, with 5 bases sitting between them. In DNA, the CDR3 is TGTGCCAGCAGTGGGACTAGCACAGATACGCAGTATTTT. This gives the protein CASSGTSTDTQYF.

The chain couples TRBV11-3 to TRBJ2-3; TRBD2 agrees at 12 bases. The J segment lost 6 bases and the V segment lost 7 bases, leaving 8 bases of the junction unmatched. The germline CDR1 and CDR2 sequences are SGHNT and YENEEA. CDR3 length: 15 residues. CDR3 in amino acids: CASTPTSGSRDTQYF. As DNA, the CDR3 is TGTGCCAGCACTCCGACTAGCGGGAGTAGGGATACGCAGTATTTT.

The chain recombines TRBV9 with TRBJ1-2; D perhaps matches TRBD1 (6 bases). V shed 4 bases and J shed 2 bases, with 18 bases lying between them. Per the germline V gene, CDR1 is SGDLS and CDR2 is YYNGEE. The CDR3 is made up of 16 amino acids. DNA for the CDR3: TGTGCCAGCAGCCCCAGGGACACCCTGCGGAACTATGGCTACACCTTC. Its translation: CASSPRDTLRNYGYTF.

The J gene is TRBJ1-1, the V gene TRBV7-9, with 8 bases identical to TRBD1. The CDR3 is made up of 14 amino acids. CDR1 and CDR2 from the germline V gene are SEHNR and FQNEAQ (reference sequence). V trimming: 10 bases; J trimming: 3 bases; junction bases outside the gene matches: 10. The CDR3 DNA follows: TGTGCCATCAACAGGGGGGGAACTGACACTGAAGCTTTCTTT. Protein product: CAINRGGTDTEAFF.

This clone came up a few times. The chain carries TRBV7-9 and TRBJ2-1, with a weak D call TRBD2 (6 bases). V gave up 5 bases and J gave up 6 bases, with 17 bases separating them. This CDR3 contains 15 residues. Germline V gives CDR1 SEHNR, CDR2 FQNEAQ (reference sequence). The CDR3 nucleotides are TGTGCCAGCAGCCCCGGGACTTCTCCTACCAATGAGCAGTTCTTC. Translation: CASSPGTSPTNEQFF.

This clone appeared once. The chain has TRBV3-1 (or the pseudogene TRBV3-2) and TRBJ2-5, with 10 bases that match TRBD1. From germline, CDR1 is LGHDT and CDR2 YNNKEL (reference sequence). Trimming cost V 2 bases and J 1 base; bases outside gene matches: 16. The CDR3 length is 20 residues. In nucleotides, the CDR3 is TGTGCCAGCAGCCAATCCGTTCTGGACAGGGGGGGATTAATCCAAGAGACCCAGTACTTC. This codes for CASSQSVLDRGGLIQETQYF.

The gene calls are TRBV12-3 or TRBV12-4 and TRBJ2-1; D uncertain. There are 11 residues in the CDR3. Trimming cost V 3 bases and J 8 bases, with 5 bases left between them. The CDR3: CASSFVDEQFF. CDR3 DNA: TGTGCCAGCAGTTTCGTCGATGAGCAGTTCTTC.

The chain employs TRBV5-5 and TRBJ2-3; TRBD2 is a possible D gene (6 bases). The CDR3 length is 15 residues. V was pared by 7 bases and J by 5 bases, with 20 bases between. Germline V lookup: CDR1 SGHKS, CDR2 YYEKEE (reference sequence). The CDR3 coding sequence is TGTGCCAGCCTACTCTCCCCAGGGAGGTTAGATACGCAGTATTTT. It translates to CASLLSPGRLDTQYF.

CDR3 amino acids: CASSSYYNEQFF. As DNA, the CDR3 is TGTGCCAGCAGTTCTTATTACAATGAGCAGTTCTTC. This chain connects TRBV27 to TRBJ2-1; D is uncertain. The CDR3 covers 12 residues. Trimming pared 4 bases from V and 4 bases from J, leaving 5 bases between. The germline V gene has CDR1 MNHEY and CDR2 SMNVEV (reference sequence).

This chain joins TRBV4-2 and TRBJ2-1; 9 bases fit TRBD2. The CDR3 is 16 residues long. V shed 2 bases and J 4 bases; nucleotides not matched to a gene: 6. Germline V gene lookup returns CDR1 LGHNA and CDR2 YNFKEQ. CDR3 region: CASSQLAGAGYNEQFF. In nucleotides, the CDR3 is TGTGCCAGCAGCCAATTAGCGGGAGCGGGTTACAATGAGCAGTTCTTC.

The chain is built from TRBV19 and TRBJ1-1; D is undetermined. Trimming stripped 3 bases from V and 3 bases from J, with 8 bases between. Germline V lookup: CDR1 LNHDA, CDR2 SQIVND (reference sequence). The CDR3 runs to 13 residues. The CDR3 region has the DNA TGTGCCAGTAGTATGACGAGGGACACTGAAGCTTTCTTT. It yields the protein CASSMTRDTEAFF.

The V gene is TRBV2, the J gene TRBJ1-6, with D perhaps TRBD1 (5 bases). Germline-derived CDR1 and CDR2 are SNHLY and FYNNEI. The CDR3 extends over 14 amino acids. Trimming cost V 7 bases and J 5 bases, with 12 bases left between them. This CDR3 reads CASTQGLDNSPLHF. Here the CDR3 DNA reads TGTGCCAGCACGCAGGGACTCGATAATTCACCCCTCCACTTT.

The V call is TRBV9, the J call TRBJ1-2; 9 bases map to TRBD1. There are 13 residues in the CDR3. Germline-derived CDR1 and CDR2 are SGDLS and YYNGEE. J was trimmed by 10 bases and V by 1 base; bases with no gene match: 5. The CDR3 coding sequence is TGTGCCAGCAGCGTAAGGACAGGGGATCCCTACACCTTC. Translating it yields CASSVRTGDPYTF.

CDR3 region: CAWRGGIAGGPRYEQYF. CDR3 DNA: TGTGCCTGGAGGGGCGGGATAGCGGGAGGGCCACGGTACGAGCAGTACTTC. V is TRBV30 and J is TRBJ2-7; 11 bases agree with TRBD2. The CDR3 sequence is 17 residues long. The V gene end was trimmed by 3 bases and the J gene end by 4 bases; junction bases not matched to a gene: 14. CDR1 is GTSNPN and CDR2 is SVGIG in the germline V gene (reference sequence).

The genes are TRBV6-5 and TRBJ1-6; D is unclear. Germline-derived CDR1 and CDR2 are MNHEY and SVGAGI. The CDR3 contains 14 residues. The ends were cut back, 2 bases at V and 6 bases at J, with 8 bases in the middle. In nucleotides, the CDR3 is TGTGCCAGCAGTTACCGTCAGGCTAATTCACCCCTCCACTTT. It is translated as CASSYRQANSPLHF.

To note about this clone: Other nucleotide sequences in the sample specify the same CDR3. The V call is TRBV7-9, the J call TRBJ2-3; 10 bases match TRBD2. CDR1 SEHNR and CDR2 FQNEAQ come from the germline V gene (reference sequence). V was clipped by 1 base and J by 0 bases; unmatched bases: 4. The CDR3 sequence is 17 residues long. The DNA of the CDR3 is TGTGCCAGCAGCTTAGGGACTAGCGGAGGTAGCACAGATACGCAGTATTTT. This gives the protein CASSLGTSGGSTDTQYF.

The gene calls are TRBV5-1 and TRBJ2-7; 8 bases are shared with TRBD1. Germline values: CDR1 SGHRS, CDR2 YFSETQ. CDR3 length: 14 residues. V was clipped by 4 bases and J by 6 bases; unmatched bases: 9. CDR3 region: CASSPGQGSVEQYF. The CDR3 DNA is TGCGCCAGCAGCCCCGGACAGGGTTCGGTCGAGCAGTACTTC.

This sequence joins TRBV5-4 and TRBJ2-1; D possibly corresponds to TRBD2 (5 bases). The CDR3 contains 16 residues. Trimming pared 0 bases from V and 1 base from J, leaving 11 bases between. Germline CDR1 is SGHNT and CDR2 is YYREEE (reference sequence). CDR3 sequence reads: CASSLAVGVSYNEQFF. Written as DNA, the CDR3 is TGTGCCAGCAGCTTGGCGGTGGGAGTATCCTACAATGAGCAGTTCTTC.

The chain is built from TRBV18 and TRBJ2-2; TRBD2 is a possible D gene (5 bases). Per the germline V gene, CDR1 is KGHSH and CDR2 is LQKENI. The CDR3 sequence is 13 residues long. The V and J ends lost 5 bases and 1 base respectively, with 5 bases between them. In DNA, the CDR3 is TGTGCCAGCTCAGGAGGGAACACCGGGGAGCTGTTTTTT. Translation: CASSGGNTGELFF.

The chain recombines TRBV11-2 with TRBJ2-7, with D uncertain. The CDR3 length is 13 residues. V lost 4 bases, J lost 3 bases, and 10 bases lay in between. Germline V CDR1 and CDR2: SGHAT, FQNNGV. CDR3: CASSSGGSYEQYF. The CDR3, as DNA: TGTGCCAGCAGCTCCGGCGGCAGCTACGAGCAGTACTTC.